Below are 23 T cell receptor beta chains sequenced from a single sample in a study of response to subunit inactivated influenza vaccine. A single record per CDR3 protein comes from TCRdb applying MiXCR to the RT-PCR reads. The sample lists hundreds of thousands of distinct CDR3 sequences, approximately 17% seen once, with approximately 11% in the top ten. The material was PBMCs from blood, obtained more than 4 days after vaccination. The receptors here all came from a man in his fifties who received an inactivated influenza vaccine.

The genes are TRBV12-3 or TRBV12-4 and TRBJ2-3; 9 bases match TRBD1. V dropped 4 bases and J dropped 5; count of bases not matched to a gene: 7. The CDR3 has 15 amino acids. CDR3 in DNA: TGTGCCAGCAGTTCCGGGACAGGGATACGAGATACGCAGTATTTT. Protein: CASSSGTGIRDTQYF.

This chain links TRBV10-3 with TRBJ2-2, with 10 bases lining up with TRBD2. This CDR3 is built from 18 residues. The V gene end was trimmed by 2 bases and the J gene end by 5 bases; junction bases not matched to a gene: 11. CDR1 and CDR2 (germline): ENHRY, SYGVKD. CDR3 sequence: CAISERASGGPQTGELFF. The DNA for the CDR3 is TGTGCCATCAGTGAGCGGGCTAGCGGGGGTCCCCAAACCGGGGAGCTGTTTTTT.

This clonotype was counted at least ten times. This chain links TRBV6-4 with TRBJ2-3; the D is unclear. The germline gives CDR1 MRHNA, CDR2 SNTAGT. V dropped 0 bases and J dropped 11 bases, with 15 bases sitting between them. The CDR3 covers 14 residues. DNA for the CDR3: TGTGCCAGCAGTGACTCCGATGGGTTCCAAGGGCAGTATTTT. Protein sequence: CASSDSDGFQGQYF.

This chain links TRBV12-3 or TRBV12-4 with TRBJ2-3; tentatively, D is TRBD2 (6 bases). Trimming removed 3 bases at V and 3 bases at J, with 10 bases between. The CDR3 is 14 amino acids. The CDR3 nucleotides read TGTGCCAGCAGTTTTTTGGGACTTACAGATACGCAGTATTTT. Its translation is CASSFLGLTDTQYF.

J is TRBJ2-7 and V is TRBV7-3; 7 nucleotides agree with TRBD2. V shed 1 base, J shed 6 bases, and the junction held 6 bases outside the gene matches. The germline V gene encodes CDR1 SGHTA and CDR2 FQGTGA. CDR3 length: 14 residues. This CDR3 reads CASSLSGSGSEQYF. The CDR3 nucleotides read TGTGCCAGCAGCTTAAGCGGGAGCGGGTCCGAGCAGTACTTC.

This clonotype was seen many times. In nucleotides, the CDR3 is TGCAGCGTTGGCCTGGGCACCTACGAGCAGTACTTC. It yields the protein CSVGLGTYEQYF. The J gene is TRBJ2-7, the V gene TRBV29-1; D remains unclear. The V gene lost 4 bases and the J gene lost 2 bases, with 9 bases spanning the gap. CDR1 and CDR2 from the germline V gene are SQVTM and ANQGSEA. CDR3 size: 12 residues.

This clonotype was counted a few times. The chain couples TRBV27 to TRBJ2-1; D might be TRBD2 (7 bases). CDR1 and CDR2 (germline): MNHEY, SMNVEV (reference sequence). The CDR3 has 16 amino acids. V shed 6 bases and J shed 0 bases, with 15 bases lying between them. The CDR3 DNA follows: TGTGCCAGCAGGGGTGGGGGGGCGCACTCCTACAATGAGCAGTTCTTC. Translated, it gives CASRGGGAHSYNEQFF.

On this clonotype itself: This may come from a read error, since a much larger clone is one base off. The chain carries TRBV20-1 and TRBJ1-1, with 7 bases matching TRBD1. The CDR3 is 13 amino acids. Germline V gene data show CDR1 as DFQATT and CDR2 as SNEGSKA (reference sequence). The V and J ends lost 8 bases and 7 bases, in that order; junction bases with no gene match: 13. CDR3 in amino acids: CSPPGQQRSEAFF. The CDR3 DNA follows: TGCAGTCCCCCGGGACAGCAACGAAGTGAAGCTTTCTTT.

This clonotype came up a few times. The V and J genes are TRBV6-5 and TRBJ1-6; the match to TRBD1 covers 8 bases. V trimming: 2 bases; J trimming: 7 bases; junction bases outside the gene matches: 4. Germline V lookup: CDR1 MNHEY, CDR2 SVGAGI. This CDR3 contains 15 residues. DNA for the CDR3: TGTGCCAGCAGTTACGCAGGGGGCCGGAATTCACCCCTCCACTTT. Protein product: CASSYAGGRNSPLHF.

In DNA, the CDR3 is TGTGCCAGCAGTCCTCTCGGACAGGGGAAGCAAGAGACCCAGTACTTC. Translation gives CASSPLGQGKQETQYF. The chain joins TRBV6-1 to TRBJ2-5; 9 bases agree with TRBD1. V lost 5 bases to trimming and J lost 2 bases; unmatched junction nucleotides: 9. The CDR3 extends over 16 amino acids. The germline V gene has CDR1 MNHNS and CDR2 SASEGT.

The J gene is TRBJ1-4, the V gene TRBV29-1, with 9 bases identical to TRBD1. The germline CDR1 and CDR2 sequences are SQVTM and ANQGSEA. V was clipped by 2 bases and J by 10 bases; unmatched bases: 23. The CDR3 has 19 amino acids. CDR3 residues: CSVEHPGQGSYGAVGKLFF. The DNA of the CDR3 is TGCAGCGTTGAACATCCGGGACAGGGATCATATGGTGCGGTAGGAAAACTGTTTTTT. Full variable domain (missing parts from reference TRBV29-1 and TRBJ1-4): SAVISQKPSRDICQRGTSLTIQCQVDSQVTMMFWYRQQPGQSLTLIATANQGSEATYESGFVIDKFPISRPNLTFSTLTVSNMSPEDSSIYLCSVEHPGQGSYGAVGKLFFGSGTQLSVL.

This sequence joins TRBV6-2 or TRBV6-3 and TRBJ2-4; 12 bases map to TRBD2. Losses at the gene ends were 4 bases for V and 1 base for J; bases not matched to a gene: 5. Germline V gives CDR1 MNHEY, CDR2 SVGEGT. This CDR3 comprises 17 residues. CDR3: CASSSFGLAGAKNIQYF. The CDR3 DNA follows: TGTGCCAGCAGTTCCTTCGGACTAGCGGGGGCCAAAAACATTCAGTACTTC.

This clonotype was found a few times. The chain employs TRBV7-2 and TRBJ2-1; 10 bases line up with TRBD2. The CDR3 loop spans 16 amino acids. V lost 6 bases and J lost 4; bases outside the gene matches: 9. Germline V gene lookup returns CDR1 SGHTA and CDR2 FQGNSA. The CDR3, as DNA: TGTGCCAGCAGTCGTACTAGCGGGATGGGGTACAATGAGCAGTTCTTC. Its protein product is CASSRTSGMGYNEQFF.

V and J are TRBV5-1 and TRBJ1-1, with TRBD1 matching 7 bases. V trimming: 5 bases; J trimming: 4 bases; junction bases outside the gene matches: 14. Germline V gene sequence: CDR1 SGHRS, CDR2 YFSETQ. The CDR3 spans 16 residues. The CDR3 protein is CASSLDGTALGTEAFF. In DNA, the CDR3 is TGCGCCAGCAGTCTTGATGGGACAGCTCTCGGCACTGAAGCTTTCTTT.

The genes are TRBV20-1 and TRBJ1-1; D is possibly TRBD1 (5 bases). Looked up from germline, CDR1 is DFQATT and CDR2 is SNEGSKA (reference sequence). This CDR3 region has 16 residues. The V end lost 0 bases, the J end lost 1 base, and 15 bases lay between the germline ends. In DNA form, the CDR3 reads TGCAGTGCTAGAGAGGCCCCAGGGAGGGGGAACACTGAAGCTTTCTTT. Translation gives CSAREAPGRGNTEAFF.

V is TRBV4-1 and J is TRBJ2-7, with 9 bases matching TRBD1. Looked up from germline, CDR1 is MGHRA and CDR2 is YSYEKL. J lost 6 bases, V lost 4 bases, and 10 bases had no gene match. This CDR3 is built from 15 residues. This CDR3 reads CASSPSGTGSFEQYF. The CDR3 DNA sequence: TGCGCCAGCAGCCCGTCCGGGACAGGGTCATTCGAGCAGTACTTC.

V gene TRBV29-1 combines with J gene TRBJ1-5, with a possible D match to TRBD1 (6 bases). CDR1 and CDR2 from the germline V gene are SQVTM and ANQGSEA. This CDR3 is built from 17 residues. V lost 3 bases, J lost 1 base, and 19 bases lay in between. Here the CDR3 DNA reads TGCAGCGTTGAGAGGGCAGGGGCTGGCTTAAGCAATCAGCCCCAGCATTTT. This encodes CSVERAGAGLSNQPQHF.

The V call is TRBV12-5, the J call TRBJ2-2; tentatively, D is TRBD2 (5 bases). The CDR3 is made up of 14 amino acids. V was trimmed by 9 bases and J by 1 base, leaving 12 bases between them. Germline assignment: CDR1 LGHNT and CDR2 FRNRAP. Here the CDR3 DNA reads TGTGCTAGGCCAGGACTCTTGAACACCGGGGAGCTGTTTTTT. Encoded protein: CARPGLLNTGELFF.

Of note for this clonotype: A read error may produce the germline difference seen at one junction end. This chain joins TRBV28 and TRBJ2-7, with a possible D match to TRBD2 (5 bases). The CDR3 has 15 residues. Germline assignment: CDR1 MDHEN and CDR2 SYDVKM. The chain's CDR3 is CASSLEIGSSYEHYF. The CDR3 coding sequence is TGTGCCAGCAGTCTGGAGATTGGGAGCTCCTACGAGCACTACTTC.

The rearrangement uses TRBV7-2 and TRBJ2-7, with 9 bases matching TRBD2. Looked up from germline, CDR1 is SGHTA and CDR2 is FQGNSA. The length of the CDR3 is 15 residues. J lost 2 bases, V lost 3 bases, and 5 bases had no gene match. CDR3 nucleotides: TGTGCCAGCAGCTTCATGACTAGCGGAACCTACGAGCAGTACTTC. Its translation is CASSFMTSGTYEQYF.

In DNA, the CDR3 is TGTGCCAGCAGCTTTACGGGACTAGCGGACCAAGAGACCCAGTACTTC. It encodes CASSFTGLADQETQYF. The chain couples TRBV12-3 or TRBV12-4 to TRBJ2-5, with 11 bases identical to TRBD2. This CDR3 comprises 16 residues. The V and J ends lost 6 bases and 0 bases, in that order; junction bases with no gene match: 6.

Only a few counts were recorded for this clonotype. This chain connects TRBV7-2 to TRBJ2-3, with D unresolved. The germline V gene has CDR1 SGHTA and CDR2 FQGNSA. This CDR3 is 13 amino acids long. The V gene lost 0 bases and the J gene lost 7 bases, with 8 bases spanning the gap. CDR3 nucleotide sequence: TGTGCCAGCAGCTTAGCTGTGAGGAATACGCAGTATTTT. Its protein is CASSLAVRNTQYF.

The chain is built from TRBV11-2 and TRBJ2-3; D gene ambiguous. This CDR3 spans 13 amino acids. From germline, CDR1 is SGHAT and CDR2 FQNNGV. V lost 0 bases to trimming and J lost 5 bases, with 6 bases between them. CDR3 sequence: CASSLDIGDTQYF. In nucleotides, the CDR3 is TGTGCCAGCAGCTTAGATATTGGAGATACGCAGTATTTT. Based on the CDR3 plus reference TRBV11-2 and TRBJ2-3, the full variable domain is EAGVAQSPRYKIIEKRQSVAFWCNPISGHATLYWYQQILGQGPKLLIQFQNNGVVDDSQLPKDRFSAERLKGVDSTLKIQPAKLEDSAVYLCASSLDIGDTQYFGPGTRLTVL.